This T cell receptor beta chain came from a study of OX40 agonist ivuxolimab in advanced cancers. Only in-frame clones appear in the TCRdb table, and some are missing; sequencing was by immunoSEQ multiplex PCR. The repertoire holds fewer than 60,000 clones, with 87% as singletons. CDR3 size: 12 residues. The germline V and J ends were trimmed by 2 bases and 8 bases, with 9 bases remaining between them. Germline V CDR1 and CDR2: MNHNS, SASEGT. V and J are TRBV6-1 and TRBJ1-2, with D perhaps TRBD1 (5 bases). Sample: CD4+ or CD8+ T cells sorted from blood, taken in a trial of the OX40 agonist ivuxolimab. The receptor comes from an adult with an advanced solid tumor such as melanoma, head and neck, liver or kidney cancer. For the CDR3, the DNA is TGTGCCAGCAGTGAACGGGACCTAGGCTACACCTTC. Amino acid sequence: CASSERDLGYTF.